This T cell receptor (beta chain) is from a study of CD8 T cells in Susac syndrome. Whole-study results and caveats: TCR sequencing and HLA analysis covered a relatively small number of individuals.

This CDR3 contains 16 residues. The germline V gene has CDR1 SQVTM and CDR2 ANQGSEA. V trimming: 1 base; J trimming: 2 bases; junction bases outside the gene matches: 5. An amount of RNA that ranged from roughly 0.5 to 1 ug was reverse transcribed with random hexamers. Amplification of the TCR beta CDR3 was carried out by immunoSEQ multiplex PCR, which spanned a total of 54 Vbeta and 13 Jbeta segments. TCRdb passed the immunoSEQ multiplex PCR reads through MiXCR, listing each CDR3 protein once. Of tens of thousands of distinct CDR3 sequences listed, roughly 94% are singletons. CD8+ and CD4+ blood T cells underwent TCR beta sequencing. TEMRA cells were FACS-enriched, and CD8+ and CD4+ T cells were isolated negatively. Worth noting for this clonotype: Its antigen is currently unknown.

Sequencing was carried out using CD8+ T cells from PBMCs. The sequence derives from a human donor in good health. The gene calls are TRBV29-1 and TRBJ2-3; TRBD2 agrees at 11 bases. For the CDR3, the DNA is TGCAGCGTTGAAGTCCCGGGACTAGCGGACACAGATACGCAGTATTTT. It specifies CSVEVPGLADTDTQYF.